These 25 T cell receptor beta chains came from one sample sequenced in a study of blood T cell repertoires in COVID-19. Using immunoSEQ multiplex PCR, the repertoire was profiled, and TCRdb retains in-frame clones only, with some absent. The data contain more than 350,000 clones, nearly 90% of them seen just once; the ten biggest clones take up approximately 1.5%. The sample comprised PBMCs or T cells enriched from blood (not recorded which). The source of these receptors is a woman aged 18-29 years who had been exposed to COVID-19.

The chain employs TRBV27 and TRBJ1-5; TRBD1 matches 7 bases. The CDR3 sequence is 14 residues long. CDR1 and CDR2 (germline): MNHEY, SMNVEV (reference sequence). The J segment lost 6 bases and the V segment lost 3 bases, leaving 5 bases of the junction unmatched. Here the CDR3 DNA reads TGTGCCAGCAGTTTTGAGGGGGCTCGTCAGCCCCAGCATTTT. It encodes CASSFEGARQPQHF.

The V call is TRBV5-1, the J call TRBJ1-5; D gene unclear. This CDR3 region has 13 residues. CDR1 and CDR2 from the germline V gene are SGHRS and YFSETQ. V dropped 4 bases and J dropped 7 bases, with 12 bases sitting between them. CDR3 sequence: CASSASPVQPQHF. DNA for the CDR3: TGCGCCAGCAGCGCGAGTCCGGTCCAGCCCCAGCATTTT. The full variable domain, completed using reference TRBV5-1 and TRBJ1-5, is KAGVTQTPRYLIKTRGQQVTLSCSPISGHRSVSWYQQTPGQGLQFLFEYFSETQRNKGNFPGRFSGRQFSNSRSEMNVSTLELGDSALYLCASSASPVQPQHFGDGTRLSIL.

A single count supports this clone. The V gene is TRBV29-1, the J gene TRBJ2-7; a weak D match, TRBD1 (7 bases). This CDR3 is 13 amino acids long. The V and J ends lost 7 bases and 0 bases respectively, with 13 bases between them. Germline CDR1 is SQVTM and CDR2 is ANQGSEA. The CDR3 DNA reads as TGCAGCGCCGCGGGACAGTCCTCCTACGAGCAGTACTTC. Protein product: CSAAGQSSYEQYF.

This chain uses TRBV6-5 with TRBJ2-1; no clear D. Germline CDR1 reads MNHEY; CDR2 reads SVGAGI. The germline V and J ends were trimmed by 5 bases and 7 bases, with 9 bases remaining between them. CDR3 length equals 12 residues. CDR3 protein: CASSRLGNEQFF. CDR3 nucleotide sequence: TGTGCCAGCAGTCGACTTGGGAATGAGCAGTTCTTC.

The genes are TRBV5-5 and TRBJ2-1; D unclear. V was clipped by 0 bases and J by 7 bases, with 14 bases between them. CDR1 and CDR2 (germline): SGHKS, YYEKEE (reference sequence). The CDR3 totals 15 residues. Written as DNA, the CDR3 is TGTGCCAGCAGCTTGGCCAGTGGCCTTGTGAATGAGCAGTTCTTC. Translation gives CASSLASGLVNEQFF.

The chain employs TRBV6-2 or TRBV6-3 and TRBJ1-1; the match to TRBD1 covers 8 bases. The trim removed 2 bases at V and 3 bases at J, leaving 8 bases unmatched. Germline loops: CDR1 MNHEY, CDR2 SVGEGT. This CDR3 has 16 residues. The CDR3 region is CASSYGPGGLDTEAFF. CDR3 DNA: TGTGCCAGCAGTTACGGGCCAGGGGGCTTGGACACTGAAGCTTTCTTT.

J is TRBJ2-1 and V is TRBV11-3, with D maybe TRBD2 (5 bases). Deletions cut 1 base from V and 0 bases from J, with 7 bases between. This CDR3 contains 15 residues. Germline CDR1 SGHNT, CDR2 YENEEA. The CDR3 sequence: CASSLAGSSYNEQFF. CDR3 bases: TGTGCCAGCAGCTTAGCGGGGAGCTCCTACAATGAGCAGTTCTTC.

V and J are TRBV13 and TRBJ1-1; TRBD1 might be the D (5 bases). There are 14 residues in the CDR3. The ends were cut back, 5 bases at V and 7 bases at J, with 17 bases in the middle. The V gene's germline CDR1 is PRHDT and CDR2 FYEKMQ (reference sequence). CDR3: CASSQRWGDGEAFF. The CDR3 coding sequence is TGTGCCAGCAGCCAGCGGTGGGGGGATGGTGAAGCTTTCTTT.

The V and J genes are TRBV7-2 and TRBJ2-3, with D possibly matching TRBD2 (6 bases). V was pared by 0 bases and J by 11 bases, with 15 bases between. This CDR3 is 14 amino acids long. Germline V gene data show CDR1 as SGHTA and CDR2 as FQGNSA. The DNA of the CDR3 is TGTGCCAGCAGCTTAGCGCAACAGGACGGGGGGCAGTATTTT. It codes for CASSLAQQDGGQYF.

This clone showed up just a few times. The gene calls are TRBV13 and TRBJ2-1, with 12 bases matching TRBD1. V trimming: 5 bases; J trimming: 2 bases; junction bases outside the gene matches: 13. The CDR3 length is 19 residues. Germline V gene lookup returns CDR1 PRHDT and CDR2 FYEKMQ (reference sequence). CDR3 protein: CASSAPPGQGAPTYNEQFF. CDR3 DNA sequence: TGTGCCAGCAGCGCCCCACCGGGACAGGGGGCGCCTACCTACAATGAGCAGTTCTTC.

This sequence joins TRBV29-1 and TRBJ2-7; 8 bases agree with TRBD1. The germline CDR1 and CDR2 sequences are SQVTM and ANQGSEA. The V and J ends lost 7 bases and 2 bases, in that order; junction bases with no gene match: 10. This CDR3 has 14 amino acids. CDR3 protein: CSALDRGRPYEQYF. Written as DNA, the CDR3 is TGCAGCGCCCTTGACAGGGGCCGCCCCTACGAGCAGTACTTC.

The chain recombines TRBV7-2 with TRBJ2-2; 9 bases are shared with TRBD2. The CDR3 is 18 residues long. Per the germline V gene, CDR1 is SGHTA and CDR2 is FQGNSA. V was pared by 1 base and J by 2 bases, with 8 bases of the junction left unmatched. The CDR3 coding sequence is TGTGCCAGCAGCTTAGAGCTAGTAGCGGGGGTTAACACCGGGGAGCTGTTTTTT. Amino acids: CASSLELVAGVNTGELFF.

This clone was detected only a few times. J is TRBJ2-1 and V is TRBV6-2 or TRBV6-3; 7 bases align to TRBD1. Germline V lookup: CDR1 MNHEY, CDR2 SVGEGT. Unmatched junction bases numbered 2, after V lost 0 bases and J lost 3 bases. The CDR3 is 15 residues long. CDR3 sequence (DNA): TGTGCCAGCAGTTACTCGGCAGGGGGCTACAATGAGCAGTTCTTC. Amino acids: CASSYSAGGYNEQFF.

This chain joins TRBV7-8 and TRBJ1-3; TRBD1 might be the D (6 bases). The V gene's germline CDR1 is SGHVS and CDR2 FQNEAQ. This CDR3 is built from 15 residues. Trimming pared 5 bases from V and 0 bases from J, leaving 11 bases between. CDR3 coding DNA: TGTGCCAGCAGCACCGACAGGCACTCTGGAAACACCATATATTTT. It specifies CASSTDRHSGNTIYF.

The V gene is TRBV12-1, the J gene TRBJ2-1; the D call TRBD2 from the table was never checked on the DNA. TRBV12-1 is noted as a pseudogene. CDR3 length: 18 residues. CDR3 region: CASSPGRAGGSSYNEQFF. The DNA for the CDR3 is TGTGCCAGCAGCCCGGGGAGAGCGGGGGGGAGCTCCTACAATGAGCAGTTCTTC.

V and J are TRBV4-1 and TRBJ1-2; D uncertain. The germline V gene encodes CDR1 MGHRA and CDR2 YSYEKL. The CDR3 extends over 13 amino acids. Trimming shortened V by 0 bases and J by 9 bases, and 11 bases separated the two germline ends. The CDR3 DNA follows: TGCGCCAGCAGCCAAGATAACCACAGAAGCTACACCTTC. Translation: CASSQDNHRSYTF.

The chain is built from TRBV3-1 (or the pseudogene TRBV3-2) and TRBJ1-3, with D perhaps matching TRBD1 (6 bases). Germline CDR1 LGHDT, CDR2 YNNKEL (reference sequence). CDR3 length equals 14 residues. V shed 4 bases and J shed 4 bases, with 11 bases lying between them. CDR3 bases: TGTGCCAGCAGCCCGACCGGGACAGGAAACACCATATATTTT. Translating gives CASSPTGTGNTIYF.

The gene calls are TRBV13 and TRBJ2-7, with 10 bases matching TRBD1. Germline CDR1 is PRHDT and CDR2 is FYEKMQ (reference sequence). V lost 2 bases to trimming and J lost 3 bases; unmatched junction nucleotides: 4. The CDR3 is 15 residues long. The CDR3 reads CASSLRDRGIYEQYF. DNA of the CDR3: TGTGCCAGCAGCTTACGGGACAGGGGAATCTACGAGCAGTACTTC.

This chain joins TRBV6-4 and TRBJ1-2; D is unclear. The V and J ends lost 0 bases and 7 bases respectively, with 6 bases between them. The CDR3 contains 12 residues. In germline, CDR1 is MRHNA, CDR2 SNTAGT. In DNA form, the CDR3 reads TGTGCCAGCAGTGACTCGAGGATTGGCTACACCTTC. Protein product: CASSDSRIGYTF.

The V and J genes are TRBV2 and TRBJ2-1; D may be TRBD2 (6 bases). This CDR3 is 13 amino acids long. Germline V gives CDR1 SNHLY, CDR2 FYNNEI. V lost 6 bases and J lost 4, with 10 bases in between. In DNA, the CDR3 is TGTGCCAGCAGGGGGACTCCGTACAATGAGCAGTTCTTC. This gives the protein CASRGTPYNEQFF.

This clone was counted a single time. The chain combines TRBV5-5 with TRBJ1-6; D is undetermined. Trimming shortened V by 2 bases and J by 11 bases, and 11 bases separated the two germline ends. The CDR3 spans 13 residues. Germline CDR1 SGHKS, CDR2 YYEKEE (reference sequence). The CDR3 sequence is CASSFDSVAPLHF. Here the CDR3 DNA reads TGTGCCAGCAGCTTCGATTCGGTTGCACCCCTCCACTTT.

The CDR3 is CASSQEWPSGRGELFF. DNA of the CDR3: TGCGCCAGCAGCCAAGAGTGGCCTAGCGGGAGGGGGGAGCTGTTTTTT. J is TRBJ2-2 and V is TRBV4-1; 11 bases match TRBD2. CDR1 is MGHRA and CDR2 is YSYEKL in the germline V gene. V dropped 0 bases and J dropped 8; count of bases not matched to a gene: 5. This CDR3 region has 16 residues.

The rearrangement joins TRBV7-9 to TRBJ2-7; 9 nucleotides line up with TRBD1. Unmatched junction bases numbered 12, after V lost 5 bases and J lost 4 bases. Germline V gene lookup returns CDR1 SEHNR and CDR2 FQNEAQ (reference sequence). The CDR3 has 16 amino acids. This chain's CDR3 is CASSQPTGGDFYEQYF. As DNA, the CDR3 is TGTGCCAGCAGCCAACCAACAGGGGGCGACTTTTACGAGCAGTACTTC.

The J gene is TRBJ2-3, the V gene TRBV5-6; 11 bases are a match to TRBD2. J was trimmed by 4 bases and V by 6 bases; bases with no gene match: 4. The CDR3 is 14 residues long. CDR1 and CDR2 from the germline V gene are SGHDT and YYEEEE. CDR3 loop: CASTVAGGSDTQYF. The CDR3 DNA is TGTGCCAGCACAGTAGCGGGGGGGTCAGATACGCAGTATTTT.

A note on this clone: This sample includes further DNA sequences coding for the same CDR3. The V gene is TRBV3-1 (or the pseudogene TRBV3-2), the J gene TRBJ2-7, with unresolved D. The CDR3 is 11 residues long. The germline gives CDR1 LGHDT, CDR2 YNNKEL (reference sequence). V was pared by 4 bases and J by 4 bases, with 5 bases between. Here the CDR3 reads CASSLSYEQYF. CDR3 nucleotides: TGTGCCAGCAGCCTATCTTACGAGCAGTACTTC.